The 13 T cell receptor beta chains reported below all come from one sample, sequenced in a study of blood T cell repertoires in COVID-19. Profiling relied on immunoSEQ multiplex PCR, and the TCRdb table lists in-frame clones only, not all of them. There are some 110,000 clones in the sample; 70% to 80% occur only once, and 6.2% lies in the top ten. Sample: peripheral blood. Source of these receptors: a man between 65 and 85 years old with acute or convalescent COVID-19.

Many counts were recorded for this clone. V and J are TRBV27 and TRBJ2-2; the D is unclear. The germline V and J ends were trimmed by 8 bases and 0 bases, with 7 bases remaining between them. Germline V gene data show CDR1 as MNHEY and CDR2 as SMNVEV (reference sequence). The CDR3 extends over 13 amino acids. CDR3 in amino acids: CASQTTNTGELFF. DNA of the CDR3: TGTGCCAGCCAGACAACGAACACCGGGGAGCTGTTTTTT.

V gene TRBV27 combines with J gene TRBJ2-7; TRBD1 aligns across 9 bases. The trim removed 4 bases at V and 2 bases at J, leaving 3 bases unmatched. The CDR3 is 14 amino acids. The germline V gene encodes CDR1 MNHEY and CDR2 SMNVEV (reference sequence). The DNA for the CDR3 is TGTGCCAGCAGTTCAGACAGGGGGGCCTACGAGCAGTACTTC. Protein sequence: CASSSDRGAYEQYF.

The V call is TRBV14, the J call TRBJ2-1; TRBD2 aligns across 14 bases. The CDR3 extends over 15 amino acids. After removal of 4 bases from V and 8 bases from J, the junction contained 4 bases not matched to a gene. In germline, CDR1 is SGHDN, CDR2 FVKESK. The CDR3, as DNA: TGTGCCAGCAGCCGCGGGACTAGCGGGAGCTATGAGCAGTTCTTC. It is translated as CASSRGTSGSYEQFF.

V gene TRBV11-2 combines with J gene TRBJ2-1, with D perhaps TRBD2 (5 bases). Trimming removed 6 bases at V and 1 base at J, with 10 bases between. Germline V gene data show CDR1 as SGHAT and CDR2 as FQNNGV. CDR3 length: 14 amino acids. The CDR3 is CASRGGSSYNEQFF. DNA for the CDR3: TGTGCCAGCAGAGGAGGTAGTTCCTACAATGAGCAGTTCTTC.

The chain has TRBV5-1 and TRBJ2-1; a possible D gene is TRBD1 (5 bases). V was shortened by 4 bases and J by 10 bases, with 12 bases between the two germline ends. This CDR3 is built from 12 residues. CDR1 and CDR2 (germline): SGHRS, YFSETQ. CDR3 coding DNA: TGCGCCAGCAGCGTTGCAGGGAACGAGCAGTTCTTC. It is translated as CASSVAGNEQFF.

This clone was counted once. This rearrangement joins TRBV6-5 to TRBJ1-2; TRBD1 might be the D (6 bases). This CDR3 region has 15 residues. Germline V gene lookup returns CDR1 MNHEY and CDR2 SVGAGI. With 5 bases removed from V and 3 bases from J, the gap between germline ends came to 16 bases. The CDR3 DNA reads TGTGCCAGCAGTCTACAGGGAAGCACGTACTATGGCTACACCTTC. It specifies CASSLQGSTYYGYTF.

The chain employs TRBV3-1 (or the pseudogene TRBV3-2) and TRBJ1-5, with 9 bases aligning to TRBD1. Germline V gene data show CDR1 as LGHDT and CDR2 as YNNKEL (reference sequence). The CDR3 is 17 residues long. V was clipped by 5 bases and J by 2 bases; unmatched bases: 10. The CDR3 is CASSATGGGRGNQPQHF. The CDR3 coding sequence is TGTGCCAGCAGCGCGACAGGGGGAGGAAGGGGCAATCAGCCCCAGCATTTT.

The chain is built from TRBV7-9 and TRBJ2-2; D gene uncertain. Germline lookup yields CDR1 SEHNR and CDR2 FQNEAQ (reference sequence). Trimming pared 6 bases from V and 1 base from J, leaving 9 bases between. The CDR3 totals 14 residues. This chain's CDR3 is CASSPTENTGELFF. DNA for the CDR3: TGTGCCAGCAGTCCAACAGAGAACACCGGGGAGCTGTTTTTT.

The V and J genes are TRBV18 and TRBJ2-3; D might be TRBD2 (6 bases). The CDR3 totals 18 residues. Looked up from germline, CDR1 is KGHSH and CDR2 is LQKENI. Trimming took 6 bases from V and 0 from J, leaving 22 bases between them. CDR3 sequence: CASSRSGSLAGSTDTQYF. The CDR3 nucleotides read TGTGCCAGCTCTCGTTCTGGGTCTCTGGCGGGAAGCACAGATACGCAGTATTTT.

J is TRBJ1-5 and V is TRBV4-1; 8 bases are shared with TRBD1. The CDR3 has 16 amino acids. Per germline, CDR1 MGHRA and CDR2 YSYEKL. V shed 4 bases, J shed 2 bases, and the junction held 7 bases outside the gene matches. CDR3 DNA sequence: TGCGCCAGCAGCCCCGACAGGGGTAGGGGCAATCAGCCCCAGCATTTT. Its translation is CASSPDRGRGNQPQHF.

The rearrangement uses TRBV30 and TRBJ1-3, with D possibly being TRBD1 (6 bases). There are 14 residues in the CDR3. V was pared by 4 bases and J by 5 bases, with 15 bases between. Germline values: CDR1 GTSNPN, CDR2 SVGIG (reference sequence). CDR3 loop: CAWTAGGRRNTIYF. Written as DNA, the CDR3 is TGTGCCTGGACCGCGGGGGGGCGGCGAAACACCATATATTTT.

The V call is TRBV23-1, the J call TRBJ2-7, with D perhaps TRBD2 (6 bases). TRBV23-1 is reported as an ORF; its role is uncertain. V was shortened by 0 bases and J by 3 bases, with 9 bases between the two germline ends. This CDR3 is built from 14 residues. CDR3 sequence: CASSQSREDYEQYF. The CDR3, as DNA: TGCGCCAGCAGTCAATCGAGGGAGGACTACGAGCAGTACTTC.

V gene TRBV3-1 (or the pseudogene TRBV3-2) combines with J gene TRBJ2-7, with 7 positions matching TRBD2. Per germline, CDR1 LGHDT and CDR2 YNNKEL (reference sequence). CDR3 length: 16 residues. Trimming cost V 5 bases and J 0 bases; bases outside gene matches: 10. The CDR3, as DNA: TGTGCCAGCAGCAATACCCGGGACTACAACTCCTACGAGCAGTACTTC. Protein sequence: CASSNTRDYNSYEQYF.